The next 6 T cell receptor beta chains were all read from a single sample in a study of CD4+ T cells in melanoma. Only in-frame clones appear in the TCRdb table, and some are missing; sequencing was by immunoSEQ multiplex PCR. The sample shows about 140,000 clones, about 93% of them seen only once. The receptors were sampled from a human donor with melanoma.

This chain links TRBV5-5 with TRBJ2-3, with D hard to call. Germline CDR1 SGHKS, CDR2 YYEKEE (reference sequence). Trimming stripped 4 bases from V and 2 bases from J, with 11 bases between. This CDR3 is built from 14 residues. The CDR3 spells CASSPNRATDTQYF. CDR3 nucleotide sequence: TGTGCCAGCAGCCCGAACCGGGCCACAGATACGCAGTATTTT.

A word on this clone: Other nucleotide sequences in the sample specify the same CDR3. The rearrangement links TRBV5-1 to TRBJ2-3, with 9 bases identical to TRBD1. The CDR3 covers 15 residues. The germline V gene has CDR1 SGHRS and CDR2 YFSETQ. V dropped 3 bases and J dropped 5; count of bases not matched to a gene: 7. CDR3 bases: TGCGCCAGCAGCTCAGGGACAGGGCGAGGAGATACGCAGTATTTT. It is translated as CASSSGTGRGDTQYF. Full variable domain (outside the CDR3, taken from reference TRBV5-1 and TRBJ2-3): KAGVTQTPRYLIKTRGQQVTLSCSPISGHRSVSWYQQTPGQGLQFLFEYFSETQRNKGNFPGRFSGRQFSNSRSEMNVSTLELGDSALYLCASSSGTGRGDTQYFGPGTRLTVL.

This chain connects TRBV30 to TRBJ1-5, with a tentative D call TRBD1 (5 bases). CDR3 length equals 16 residues. Germline assignment: CDR1 GTSNPN and CDR2 SVGIG (reference sequence). Trimming removed 2 bases from V and 4 bases from J, with 18 bases in between. The chain's CDR3 is CAWSSAGWGGNQPQHF. The CDR3 DNA reads as TGTGCCTGGAGTTCGGCAGGGTGGGGGGGAAATCAGCCCCAGCATTTT.

The chain is built from TRBV5-6 and TRBJ2-7, with D possibly matching TRBD1 (5 bases). V dropped 4 bases and J dropped 1 base, with 15 bases sitting between them. Germline V gene lookup returns CDR1 SGHDT and CDR2 YYEEEE. The CDR3 length is 15 residues. The CDR3 DNA reads TGTGCCAGCAGCACCCCCCAGGGTGGGTCCTACGAGCAGTACTTC. Translating it yields CASSTPQGGSYEQYF.

The rearrangement joins TRBV29-1 to TRBJ2-7, with 8 nucleotides matching TRBD1. V gave up 4 bases and J gave up 2 bases; unmatched junction bases: 7. CDR1 and CDR2 (germline): SQVTM, ANQGSEA. The CDR3 sequence is 14 residues long. The CDR3 DNA sequence: TGCAGCGTTGTTAGACAGGGGATCACCTACGAGCAGTACTTC. Translation gives CSVVRQGITYEQYF.

This chain connects TRBV10-3 to TRBJ2-7; D possibly matches TRBD1 or TRBD2 (5 bases each). Germline assignment: CDR1 ENHRY and CDR2 SYGVKD. V was trimmed by 2 bases and J by 2 bases, leaving 16 bases between them. This CDR3 has 16 residues. The DNA for the CDR3 is TGTGCCATCAGTGAGGGGGGTTGGGACCGAACCTACGAGCAGTACTTC. Its translation is CAISEGGWDRTYEQYF.